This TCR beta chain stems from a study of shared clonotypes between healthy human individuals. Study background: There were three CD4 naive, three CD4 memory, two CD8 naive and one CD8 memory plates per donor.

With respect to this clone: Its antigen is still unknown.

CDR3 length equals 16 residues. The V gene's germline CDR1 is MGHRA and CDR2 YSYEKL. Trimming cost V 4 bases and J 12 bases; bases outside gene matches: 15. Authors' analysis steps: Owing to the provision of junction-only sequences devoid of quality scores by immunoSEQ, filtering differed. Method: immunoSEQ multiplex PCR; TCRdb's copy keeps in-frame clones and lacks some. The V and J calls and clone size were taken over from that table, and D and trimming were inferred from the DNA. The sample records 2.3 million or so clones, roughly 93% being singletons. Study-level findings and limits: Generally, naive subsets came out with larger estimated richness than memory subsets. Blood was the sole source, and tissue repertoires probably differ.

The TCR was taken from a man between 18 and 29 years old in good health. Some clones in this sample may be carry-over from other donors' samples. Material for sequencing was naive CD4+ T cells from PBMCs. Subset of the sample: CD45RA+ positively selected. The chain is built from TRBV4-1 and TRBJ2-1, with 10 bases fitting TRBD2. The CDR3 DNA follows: TGCGCCAGCAGCCTTGAAACTAGCGGGGCCTGGGGGCGGCAGTTCTTC. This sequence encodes CASSLETSGAWGRQFF.